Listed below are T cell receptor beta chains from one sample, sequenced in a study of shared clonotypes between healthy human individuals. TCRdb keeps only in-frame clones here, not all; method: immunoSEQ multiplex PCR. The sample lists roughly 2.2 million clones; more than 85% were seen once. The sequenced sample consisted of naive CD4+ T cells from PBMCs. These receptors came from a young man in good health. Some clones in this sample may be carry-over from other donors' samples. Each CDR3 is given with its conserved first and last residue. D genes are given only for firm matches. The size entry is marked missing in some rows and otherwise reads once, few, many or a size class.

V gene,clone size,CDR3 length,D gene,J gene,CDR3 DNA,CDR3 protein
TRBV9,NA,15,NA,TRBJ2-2,TGTGCCAGCAGCGTGGGGGGAATAAACACCGGGGAGCTGTTTTTT,CASSVGGINTGELFF
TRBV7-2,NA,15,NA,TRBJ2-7,TGTGCCAGCAGCTTAGTGGCGGGACCCTCCTACGAGCAGTACTTC,CASSLVAGPSYEQYF
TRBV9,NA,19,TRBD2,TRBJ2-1,TGTGCCAGCAGCGGCCGCTCCGGGACTAGCGGGAGGGCGAACAATGAGCAGTTCTTC,CASSGRSGTSGRANNEQFF
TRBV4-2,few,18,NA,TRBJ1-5,TGTGCCAGCAGCCATAGCTTAAGGGATCGATGGGTCAATCAGCCCCAGCATTTT,CASSHSLRDRWVNQPQHF
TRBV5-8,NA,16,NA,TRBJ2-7,TGTGCCAGCAGCTTCGGTGTTTATGCAGCGACCTACGAGCAGTACTTC,CASSFGVYAATYEQYF
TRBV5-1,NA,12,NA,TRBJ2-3,TGCGCCAGCAGCCTCGGAAAGAGTACGCAGTATTTT,CASSLGKSTQYF
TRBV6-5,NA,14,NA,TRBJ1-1,TGTGCCAGCAGTTACTCGAATCTGAACACTGAAGCTTTCTTT,CASSYSNLNTEAFF
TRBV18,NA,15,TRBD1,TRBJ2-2,TGTGCCAGCTCACCTGCAGGGGGTAACACCGGGGAGCTGTTTTTT,CASSPAGGNTGELFF
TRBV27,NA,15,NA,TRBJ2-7,TGTGCCAGCAGTTTACGAGGGCGGGGATACGGCGAGCAGTACTTC,CASSLRGRGYGEQYF
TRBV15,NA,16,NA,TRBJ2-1,TGTGCCACCAGCAGAGATCGGCGGCTAGTGGGCAATGAGCAGTTCTTC,CATSRDRRLVGNEQFF
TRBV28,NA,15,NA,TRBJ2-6,TGTGCCAGTAGTTTTTCCCGCTCTGGGGCCAACGTCCTGACTTTC,CASSFSRSGANVLTF
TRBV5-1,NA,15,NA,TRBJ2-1,TGCGCCAGCAGCTTGGCTCCCGGCCCCTACAATGAGCAGTTCTTC,CASSLAPGPYNEQFF
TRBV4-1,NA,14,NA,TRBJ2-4,TGCGCCAGCAGCCAAGATTGGCTGGGAAACATTCAGTACTTC,CASSQDWLGNIQYF
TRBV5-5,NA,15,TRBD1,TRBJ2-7,TGTGCCAGCAGTCCGACAGGGGGGCGGTCCTACGAGCAGTACTTC,CASSPTGGRSYEQYF
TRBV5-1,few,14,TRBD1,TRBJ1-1,TGCGCCAGCAGCTTGGGACAGGGTTACACTGAAGCTTTCTTT,CASSLGQGYTEAFF
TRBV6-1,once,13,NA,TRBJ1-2,TGTGCCAGCAGTGAATCCGGGTTTTATGGCTACACCTTC,CASSESGFYGYTF
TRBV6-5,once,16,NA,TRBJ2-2,TGTGCCAGCAGTTACTCGCGGATTACGTCCACCGGGGAGCTGTTTTTT,CASSYSRITSTGELFF
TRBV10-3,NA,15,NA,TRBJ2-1,TGTGCCATCAGTGAGCTGGCCCCCCGTGGGAATGAGCAGTTCTTC,CAISELAPRGNEQFF
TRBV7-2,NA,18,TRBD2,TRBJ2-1,TGTGCCAGCAGCTTAGTTGGGACTAGCGGGAGCTCCTACAATGAGCAGTTCTTC,CASSLVGTSGSSYNEQFF
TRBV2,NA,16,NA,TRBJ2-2,TGTGCCAGCAGTGGTGGCGGCCGATCGAACACCGGGGAGCTGTTTTTT,CASSGGGRSNTGELFF
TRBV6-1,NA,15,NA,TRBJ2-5,TGTGCCAGCAGTGAAGGGGGGACATTTCGAGAGACCCAGTACTTC,CASSEGGTFRETQYF
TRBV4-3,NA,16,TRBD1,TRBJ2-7,TGCGCCAGCAGCCATCTCGAGACAGGGGGCCTCTACGAGCAGTACTTC,CASSHLETGGLYEQYF
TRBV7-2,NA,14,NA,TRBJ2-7,TGTGCCAGCAGCTTAGGACGGACCCGTTACGAGCAGTACTTC,CASSLGRTRYEQYF
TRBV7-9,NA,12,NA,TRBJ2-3,TGTGCCAGCAGCTTATCCCAAGATACGCAGTATTTT,CASSLSQDTQYF
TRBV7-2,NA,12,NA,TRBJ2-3,TGTGCCAGCAGCTACGCGGCAGATACGCAGTATTTT,CASSYAADTQYF
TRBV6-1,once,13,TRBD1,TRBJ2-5,TGTGCCAGCAGGAGACAGGGGGACGGGACCCAGTACTTC,CASRRQGDGTQYF
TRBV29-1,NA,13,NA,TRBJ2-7,TGCAGCGTTTGGACGGGGGAATCCTACGAGCAGTACTTC,CSVWTGESYEQYF
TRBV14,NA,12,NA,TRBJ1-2,TGTGCCAGCAGCCAATGGGGCTATGGCTACACCTTC,CASSQWGYGYTF
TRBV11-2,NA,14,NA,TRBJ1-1,TGTGCCAGCAGCCCCCTGGGGGTTGACACTGAAGCTTTCTTT,CASSPLGVDTEAFF
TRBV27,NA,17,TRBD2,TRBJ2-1,TGTGCCAGCAGTCTCCTCCTATTAGCGGGAGAGAACAATGAGCAGTTCTTC,CASSLLLLAGENNEQFF
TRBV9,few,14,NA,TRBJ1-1,TGTGCCAGCAGCGTAATTCCCAGGAACACTGAAGCTTTCTTT,CASSVIPRNTEAFF
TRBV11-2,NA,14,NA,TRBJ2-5,TGTGCCAGCAGCTTACGGCTCGGAGAAGAGACCCAGTACTTC,CASSLRLGEETQYF
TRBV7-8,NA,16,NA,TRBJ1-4,TGTGCCAGCAGCTTAGAGGGCACCCGCTCTAATGAAAAACTGTTTTTT,CASSLEGTRSNEKLFF
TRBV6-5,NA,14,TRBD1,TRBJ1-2,TGTGCCAGCAGTTACGACAGGGGGCTAGATGGCTACACCTTC,CASSYDRGLDGYTF
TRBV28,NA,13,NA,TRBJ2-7,TGTGCCAGCAGTTATTACAGGGCCTACGAGCAGTACTTC,CASSYYRAYEQYF
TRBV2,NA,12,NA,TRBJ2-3,TGTGCCAGCAGTTCCCACACAGATACGCAGTATTTT,CASSSHTDTQYF
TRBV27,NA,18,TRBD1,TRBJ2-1,TGTGCCAGCAGTTTTAAAGGACAGGGGCGACCCACCGGGAATGAGCAGTTCTTC,CASSFKGQGRPTGNEQFF
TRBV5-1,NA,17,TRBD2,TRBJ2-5,TGCGCCAGCAGCTCTTCTTTGACTAGCGGGACACAAGAGACCCAGTACTTC,CASSSSLTSGTQETQYF
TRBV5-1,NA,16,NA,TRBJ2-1,TGCGCCAGCGCGGCGGATCCGGGGATCTCCTACAATGAGCAGTTCTTC,CASAADPGISYNEQFF
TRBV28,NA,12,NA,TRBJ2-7,TGTGCCAGCCATACCACCTACGAGCGGCAGTACTTC,CASHTTYERQYF
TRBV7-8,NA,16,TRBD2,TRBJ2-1,TGTGCCAGCAGCCCACTAGCGGGAGGGGGAAACAATGAGCAGTTCTTC,CASSPLAGGGNNEQFF
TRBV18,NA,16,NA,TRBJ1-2,TGTGCCAGCTCCCCCGGGGCGACACAAACCGGGGGAGGCTACACCTTC,CASSPGATQTGGGYTF
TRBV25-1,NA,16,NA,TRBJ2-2,TGTGCCAGCAGTAGTTCCTGGACAGCGAACACCGGGGAGCTGTTTTTT,CASSSSWTANTGELFF
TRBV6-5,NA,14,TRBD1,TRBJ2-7,TGTGCCAGCAGTTACTCGGACAGGGTGAGCGAGCAGTACTTC,CASSYSDRVSEQYF
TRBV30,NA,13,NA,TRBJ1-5,TGTGCCTGGAGTGTACGGTCCTCTCAGCCCCAGCATTTT,CAWSVRSSQPQHF
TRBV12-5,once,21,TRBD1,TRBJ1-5,TGTGCTAGTGGTTTGGTAAAGATAGGGGGACAGAACCTTATATTCAATCAGCCCCAGCATTTT,CASGLVKIGGQNLIFNQPQHF
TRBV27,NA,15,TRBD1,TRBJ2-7,TGTGCCAGCAGTTTCCACGGGACAGGGGCGTACGAGCAGTACTTC,CASSFHGTGAYEQYF
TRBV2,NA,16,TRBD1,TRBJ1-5,TGTGCCAGCAGTTACGACAGGGGCCGAGAGAATCAGCCCCAGCATTTT,CASSYDRGRENQPQHF
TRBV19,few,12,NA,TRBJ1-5,TGTGCCAGTAGTATTGGGTATCAGCCCCAGCATTTT,CASSIGYQPQHF
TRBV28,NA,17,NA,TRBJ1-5,TGTGCCAGCAGTTTTATCTGGGGCAGTAGTAGCAATCAGCCCCAGCATTTT,CASSFIWGSSSNQPQHF
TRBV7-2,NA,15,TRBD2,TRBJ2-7,TGTGCCAGCAGCTTACATCCGGGAGGGCCGGGTGAGCAGTACTTC,CASSLHPGGPGEQYF
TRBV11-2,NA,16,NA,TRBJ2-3,TGTGCCAGCAGCTTAAGGGCGGGTGCTGTCGTTGATACGCAGTATTTT,CASSLRAGAVVDTQYF
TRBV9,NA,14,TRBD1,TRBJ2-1,TGTGCCAGCAGCCCGGGACAGGGTCGCAATGAGCAGTTCTTC,CASSPGQGRNEQFF
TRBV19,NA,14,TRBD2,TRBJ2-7,TGTGCCAGTCGCGAAGCGGGAGGGCCCCTCGAGCAGTACTTC,CASREAGGPLEQYF
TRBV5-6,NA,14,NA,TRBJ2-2,TGTGCCAGCAGCTTGGCCGGGTTTCGCGGGGAGCTGTTTTTT,CASSLAGFRGELFF
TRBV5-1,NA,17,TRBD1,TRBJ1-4,TGCGCCAGCAGCTTGGCACCGGGCAGGGGGCAAAATGAAAAACTGTTTTTT,CASSLAPGRGQNEKLFF
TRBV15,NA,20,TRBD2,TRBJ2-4,TGTGCCACCAGCAGAGATGGAAGCGGGAGGGCCCATGGGGCCAAAAACATTCAGTACTTC,CATSRDGSGRAHGAKNIQYF
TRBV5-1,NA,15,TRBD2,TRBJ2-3,TGCGCCAGCAGCGCGCGGGGACTAGCGGCAGATACGCAGTATTTT,CASSARGLAADTQYF